This T cell receptor (beta chain) derives from a study of radiation and T cells in renal cell carcinoma. Study-wide background: Nephrectomy followed 15 Gy stereotactic body radiation by 4 weeks. Overall study findings and caveats: From baseline, blood top tumor clonotypes peaked at 2 weeks post-radiation.

With 2 bases removed from V and 8 bases from J, the gap between germline ends came to 7 bases. The CDR3 is made up of 13 amino acids. Germline V CDR1 and CDR2: MGHRA, YSYEKL. As to time point: baseline pretreatment blood. Described treatment: 15 Gy SBRT to primary tumor, nephrectomy 4 weeks later. Radiation-treated patients gave blood at baseline, week 2 and week 4. Clear cell pathology was present in this patient's renal cell carcinoma. TCRdb's copy holds only in-frame clones and misses some; the assay was immunoSEQ multiplex PCR. The table includes about 130,000 clones, roughly 90% detected once. This clone was picked up one time. As yet, its antigen is unknown.

The chain carries TRBV4-1 and TRBJ1-6; D unclear. The sequence derives from a woman between 50 and 59 years old with renal cell carcinoma. Material: blood, obtained from a patient whose treatment included radiotherapy and nephrectomy. The chain's CDR3 is CASSQLRDSPLHF. CDR3 DNA: TGCGCCAGCAGCCAATTAAGAGATTCACCCCTCCACTTT.